Below are 23 T cell receptor beta chains sequenced from a single sample in a study of monozygotic twins with inflammatory bowel disease. TCRdb reworked the 5' RACE reads into one entry per CDR3 protein, no DNA. The sample shows around 410,000 distinct CDR3 sequences, and 2% to 3% sits with its ten largest clones. The sample was blood. The source of these receptors is a human donor with ulcerative colitis or Crohn's disease, or a healthy co-twin of an affected twin (not recorded which).

The V gene is TRBV20-1, the J gene TRBJ2-7; TCRdb gives TRBD1 as the D gene, but with no DNA this cannot be confirmed. Per germline, CDR1 DFQATT and CDR2 SNEGSKA (reference sequence). The CDR3 consists of 14 residues. The CDR3 loop is CSAPPEGVTYEQYF.

The chain uses TRBV18 and TRBJ2-5; no DNA is available, so the TRBD1 call from TCRdb remains unchecked. Germline values: CDR1 KGHSH, CDR2 LQKENI. The CDR3 runs 15 residues. The CDR3 protein is CASSPFTGSEETQYF. Filled out from reference TRBV18 and TRBJ2-5, the complete variable domain reads NAGVMQNPRHLVRRRGQEARLRCSPMKGHSHVYWYRQLPEEGLKFMVYLQKENIIDESGMPKERFSAEFPKEGPSILRIQQVVRGDSAAYFCASSPFTGSEETQYFGPGTRLLVL.

This chain joins TRBV7-9 and TRBJ2-1. Germline V gene lookup returns CDR1 SEHNR and CDR2 FQNEAQ (reference sequence). The CDR3 covers 13 residues. The CDR3 region is CASSFPVHNEQFF.

The gene calls are TRBV14 and TRBJ2-1; the TRBD2 assignment by TCRdb is unverifiable without DNA. This CDR3 region has 17 residues. The germline gives CDR1 SGHDN, CDR2 FVKESK. The CDR3 spells CASSQGLAGGDYNEQFF.

V and J are TRBV6-1 and TRBJ1-2. Germline CDR1 and CDR2: MNHNS and SASEGT. The CDR3 sequence is 17 residues long. CDR3 loop: CASSEDLRFVSFYGYTF.

This sequence joins TRBV9 and TRBJ2-1; TCRdb picks TRBD1, but there is no DNA to check that call. Germline CDR1 and CDR2: SGDLS and YYNGEE. The CDR3 is 16 amino acids. CDR3 residues: CASSVGPGGGINEQFF. Full variable domain (rest looked up from reference TRBV9 and TRBJ2-1): DSGVTQTPKHLITATGQRVTLRCSPRSGDLSVYWYQQSLDQGLQFLIQYYNGEERAKGNILERFSAQQFPDLHSELNLSSLELGDSALYFCASSVGPGGGINEQFFGPGTRLTVL.

The CDR3 is CASSINGFGGELFF. V is TRBV7-2 and J is TRBJ2-2. The CDR3 has 14 residues. Per the germline V gene, CDR1 is SGHTA and CDR2 is FQGNSA.

V gene TRBV5-1 combines with J gene TRBJ2-4; checking the TCRdb D call of TRBD1 is not possible without DNA. CDR3 length equals 14 residues. The germline V gene has CDR1 SGHRS and CDR2 YFSETQ. The CDR3 protein is CASSSGTGVSIQYF.

The chain joins TRBV4-3 to TRBJ2-3; TCRdb's D call, TRBD1, is unchecked because there is no DNA. In germline, CDR1 is LGHNA, CDR2 YSLEER. The CDR3 totals 15 residues. CDR3: CASSQQGASTDTQYF.

The chain uses TRBV7-2 and TRBJ2-5. Germline values: CDR1 SGHTA, CDR2 FQGNSA. CDR3 size: 13 residues. The CDR3 loop is CASSADPQETQYF.

The chain recombines TRBV3-1 with TRBJ1-1; TCRdb outputs TRBD1, but without DNA this stays unchecked. The CDR3 covers 14 residues. CDR1 is LGHDT, CDR2 YNNKEL, per germline (reference sequence). This CDR3 is CASSQALTGIEAFF.

The chain joins TRBV12-3 or TRBV12-4 to TRBJ2-7; TCRdb picks TRBD2, but there is no DNA to check that call. CDR3 length equals 14 residues. The CDR3 here is CASSSLDLKYEQYF.

This CDR3 reads CASSQGQGNAYEQYF. The rearrangement links TRBV4-1 to TRBJ2-7; TCRdb returns TRBD1, unconfirmable since there is no DNA. The CDR3 has 15 residues. The germline gives CDR1 MGHRA, CDR2 YSYEKL.

The gene calls are TRBV14 and TRBJ2-1; TCRdb's D gene call, TRBD2, goes unchecked for lack of DNA. Germline CDR1 and CDR2: SGHDN and FVKESK. The CDR3 consists of 15 residues. The CDR3 loop reads CASTRGDFRRNEQFF.

V is TRBV11-2 and J is TRBJ2-1. This CDR3 is 15 amino acids long. In germline, CDR1 is SGHAT, CDR2 FQNNGV. CDR3 protein: CASSPRLEMTNEQFF.

This CDR3 is CASSFAGLDKTGELFF. The V call is TRBV6-2 or TRBV6-3, the J call TRBJ2-2; TCRdb indicates TRBD2, and absent DNA this call remains unverified. The CDR3 is made up of 16 amino acids. Germline CDR1 is MNHEY and CDR2 is SVGEGT.

V usage is TRBV29-1 and J usage is TRBJ2-3; TCRdb selects TRBD2, and the lack of DNA leaves this call unchecked. Germline V gene data show CDR1 as SQVTM and CDR2 as ANQGSEA. The CDR3 contains 11 residues. The CDR3 is CSVVGGRWQYF.

The V gene is TRBV27, the J gene TRBJ2-3. Per the germline V gene, CDR1 is MNHEY and CDR2 is SMNVEV (reference sequence). The CDR3 runs 14 residues. CDR3 sequence reads: CASIQDPKSDTQYF.

The rearrangement uses TRBV30 and TRBJ2-7; TCRdb calls TRBD2, which cannot be checked without DNA. Germline V gene sequence: CDR1 GTSNPN, CDR2 SVGIG (reference sequence). The CDR3 contains 12 residues. The CDR3 spells CALTSGSYEQYF.

The chain has TRBV4-2 and TRBJ2-5; no DNA is available, so the TRBD2 call from TCRdb remains unchecked. The CDR3 covers 14 residues. Germline CDR1 and CDR2: LGHNA and YNFKEQ. The CDR3 sequence: CASSQEGSGATQYF.

This chain connects TRBV7-8 to TRBJ2-2; TCRdb's assignment of TRBD2 cannot be checked, as there is no DNA. This CDR3 has 16 residues. Germline-derived CDR1 and CDR2 are SGHVS and FQNEAQ. CDR3 sequence reads: CASSFFLAGNTGELFF.

Here the CDR3 reads CASSFSAGGLITQYF. The chain couples TRBV5-1 to TRBJ2-5; TCRdb indicates TRBD2, and absent DNA this call remains unverified. The CDR3 contains 15 residues. CDR1 SGHRS and CDR2 YFSETQ come from the germline V gene.

The rearrangement uses TRBV20-1 and TRBJ2-1; with no DNA, the TCRdb D assignment of TRBD2 cannot be verified. This CDR3 spans 16 amino acids. CDR1 DFQATT and CDR2 SNEGSKA come from the germline V gene (reference sequence). The CDR3 region is CSARALSGYAVNEQFF.